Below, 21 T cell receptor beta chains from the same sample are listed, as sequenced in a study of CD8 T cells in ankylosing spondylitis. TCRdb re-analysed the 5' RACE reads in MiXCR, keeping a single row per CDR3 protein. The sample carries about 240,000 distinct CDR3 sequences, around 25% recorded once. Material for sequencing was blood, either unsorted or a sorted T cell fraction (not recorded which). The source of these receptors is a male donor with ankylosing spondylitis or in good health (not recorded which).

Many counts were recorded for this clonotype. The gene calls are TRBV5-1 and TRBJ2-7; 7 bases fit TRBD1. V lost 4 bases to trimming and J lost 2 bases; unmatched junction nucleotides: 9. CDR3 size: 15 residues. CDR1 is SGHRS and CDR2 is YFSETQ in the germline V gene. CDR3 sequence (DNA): TGCGCCAGCAGCATAGGACAGGAAGGTACCTACGAGCAGTACTTC. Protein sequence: CASSIGQEGTYEQYF.

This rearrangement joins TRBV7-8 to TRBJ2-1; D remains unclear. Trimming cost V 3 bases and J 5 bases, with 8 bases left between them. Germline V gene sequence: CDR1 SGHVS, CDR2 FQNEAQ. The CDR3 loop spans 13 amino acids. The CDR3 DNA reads TGTGCCAGCAGCTTGGTAGCTAACAATGAGCAGTTCTTC. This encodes CASSLVANNEQFF.

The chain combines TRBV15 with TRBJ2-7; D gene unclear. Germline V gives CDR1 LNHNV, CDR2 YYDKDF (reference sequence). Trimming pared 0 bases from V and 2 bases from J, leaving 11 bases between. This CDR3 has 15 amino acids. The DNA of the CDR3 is TGTGCCACCAGCAGAGATTCAGGTGGACCCTACGAGCAGTACTTC. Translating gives CATSRDSGGPYEQYF.

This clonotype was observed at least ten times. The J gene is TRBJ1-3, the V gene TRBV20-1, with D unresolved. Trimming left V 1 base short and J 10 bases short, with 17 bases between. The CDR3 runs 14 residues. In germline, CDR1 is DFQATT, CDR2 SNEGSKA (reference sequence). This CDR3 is CSARGPQTDLTIYF. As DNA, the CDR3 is TGCAGTGCTAGAGGTCCCCAGACGGACCTGACCATATATTTT.

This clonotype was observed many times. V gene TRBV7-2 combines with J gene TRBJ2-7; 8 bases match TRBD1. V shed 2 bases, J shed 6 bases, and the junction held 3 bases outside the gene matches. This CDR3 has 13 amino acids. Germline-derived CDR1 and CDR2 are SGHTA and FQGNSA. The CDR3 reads CASSLLGQGEQYF. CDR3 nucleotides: TGTGCCAGCAGCTTACTTGGACAGGGCGAGCAGTACTTC.

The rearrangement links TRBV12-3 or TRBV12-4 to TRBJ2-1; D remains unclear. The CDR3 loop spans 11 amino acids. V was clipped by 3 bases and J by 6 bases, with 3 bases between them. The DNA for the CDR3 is TGTGCCAGCAGTTTTTTCAATGAGCAGTTCTTC. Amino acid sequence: CASSFFNEQFF.

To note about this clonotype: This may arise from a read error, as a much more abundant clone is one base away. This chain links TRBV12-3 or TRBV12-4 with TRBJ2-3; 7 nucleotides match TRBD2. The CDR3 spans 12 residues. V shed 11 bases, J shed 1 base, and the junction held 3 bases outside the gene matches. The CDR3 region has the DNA TGTGCCTTCGCGGGGGGCACAGATACGCAGTATTTT. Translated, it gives CAFAGGTDTQYF.

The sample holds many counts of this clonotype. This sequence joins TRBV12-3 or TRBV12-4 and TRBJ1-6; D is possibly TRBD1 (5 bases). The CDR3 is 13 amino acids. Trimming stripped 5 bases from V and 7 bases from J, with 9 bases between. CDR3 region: CASSIRQNSPLHF. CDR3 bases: TGTGCCAGCAGTATCAGACAGAATTCACCCCTCCACTTT.

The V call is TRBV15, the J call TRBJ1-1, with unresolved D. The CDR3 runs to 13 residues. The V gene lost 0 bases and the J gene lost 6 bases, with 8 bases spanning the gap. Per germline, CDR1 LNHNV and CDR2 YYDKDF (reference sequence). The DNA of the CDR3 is TGTGCCACCAGCAGAGATGGACTCTCTGAAGCTTTCTTT. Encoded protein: CATSRDGLSEAFF.

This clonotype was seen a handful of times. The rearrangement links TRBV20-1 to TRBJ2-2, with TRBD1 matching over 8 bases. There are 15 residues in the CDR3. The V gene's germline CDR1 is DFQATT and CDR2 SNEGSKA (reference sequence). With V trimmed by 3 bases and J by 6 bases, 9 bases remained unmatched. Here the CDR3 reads CSARVDRESPGELFF. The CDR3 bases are TGCAGTGCTAGGGTGGACAGGGAGAGTCCCGGGGAGCTGTTTTTT.

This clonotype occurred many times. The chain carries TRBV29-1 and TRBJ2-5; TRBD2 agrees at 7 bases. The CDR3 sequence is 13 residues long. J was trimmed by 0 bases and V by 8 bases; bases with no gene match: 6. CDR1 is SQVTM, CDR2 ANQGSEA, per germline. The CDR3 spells CSSRAGNQETQYF. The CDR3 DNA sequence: TGCAGCTCCAGAGCGGGGAACCAAGAGACCCAGTACTTC.

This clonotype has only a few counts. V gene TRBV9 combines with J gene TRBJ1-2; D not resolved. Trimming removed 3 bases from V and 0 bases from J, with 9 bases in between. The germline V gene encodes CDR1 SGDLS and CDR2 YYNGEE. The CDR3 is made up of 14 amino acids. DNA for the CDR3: TGTGCCAGCAGCGATGCCGTAGCTAACTATGGCTACACCTTC. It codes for CASSDAVANYGYTF.

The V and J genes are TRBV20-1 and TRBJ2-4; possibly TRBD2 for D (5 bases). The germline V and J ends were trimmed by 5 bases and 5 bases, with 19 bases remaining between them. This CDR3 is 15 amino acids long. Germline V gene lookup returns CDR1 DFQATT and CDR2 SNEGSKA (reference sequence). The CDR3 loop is CSARNSLAPQNIQYF. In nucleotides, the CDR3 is TGCAGTGCTCGCAACTCGCTAGCCCCGCAAAACATTCAGTACTTC.

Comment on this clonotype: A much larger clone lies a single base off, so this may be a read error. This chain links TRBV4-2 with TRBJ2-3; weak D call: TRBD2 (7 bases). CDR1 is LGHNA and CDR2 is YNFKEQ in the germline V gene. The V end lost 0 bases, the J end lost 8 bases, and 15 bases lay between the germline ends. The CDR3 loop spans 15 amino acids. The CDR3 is CASSQELRGPGTQYF. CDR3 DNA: TGTGCCAGCAGCCAAGAGTTGCGGGGGCCAGGTACGCAGTATTTT.

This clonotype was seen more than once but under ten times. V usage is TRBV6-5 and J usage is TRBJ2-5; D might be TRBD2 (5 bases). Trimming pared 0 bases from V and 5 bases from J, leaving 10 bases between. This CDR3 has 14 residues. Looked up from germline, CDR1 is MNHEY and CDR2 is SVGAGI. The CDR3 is CASSYSSWRETQYF. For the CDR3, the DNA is TGTGCCAGCAGTTACTCCTCCTGGAGGGAGACCCAGTACTTC.

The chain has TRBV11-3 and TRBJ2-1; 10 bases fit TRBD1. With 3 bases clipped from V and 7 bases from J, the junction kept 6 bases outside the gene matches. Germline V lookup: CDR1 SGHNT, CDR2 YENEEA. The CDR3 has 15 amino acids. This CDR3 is CASSFSDRGSNEQFF. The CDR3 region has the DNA TGTGCCAGCAGCTTCTCGGACAGGGGGTCGAATGAGCAGTTCTTC.

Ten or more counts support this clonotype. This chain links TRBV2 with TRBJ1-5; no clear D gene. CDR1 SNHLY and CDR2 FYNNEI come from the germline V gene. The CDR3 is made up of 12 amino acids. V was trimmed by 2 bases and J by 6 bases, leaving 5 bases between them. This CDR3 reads CASSEQIQPQHF. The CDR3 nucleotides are TGTGCCAGCAGTGAACAGATTCAGCCCCAGCATTTT.

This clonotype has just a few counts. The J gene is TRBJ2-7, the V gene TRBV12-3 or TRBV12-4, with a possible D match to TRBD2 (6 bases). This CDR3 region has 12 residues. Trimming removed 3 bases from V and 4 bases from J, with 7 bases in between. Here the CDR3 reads CASSFGSYEQYF. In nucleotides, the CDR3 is TGTGCCAGCAGTTTCGGGAGTTACGAGCAGTACTTC.

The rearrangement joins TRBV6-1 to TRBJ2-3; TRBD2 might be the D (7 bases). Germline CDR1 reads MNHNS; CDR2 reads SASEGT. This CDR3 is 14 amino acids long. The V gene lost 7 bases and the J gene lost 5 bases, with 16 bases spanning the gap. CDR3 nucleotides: TGTGCCAGCAAGCGGGACACGAATCGAGATACGCAGTATTTT. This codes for CASKRDTNRDTQYF.

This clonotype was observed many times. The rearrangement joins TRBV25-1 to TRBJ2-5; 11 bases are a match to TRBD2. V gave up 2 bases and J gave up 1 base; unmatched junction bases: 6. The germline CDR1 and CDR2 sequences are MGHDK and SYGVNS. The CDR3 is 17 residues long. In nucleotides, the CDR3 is TGTGCCAGCAGTGAACTTTCCACTAGCGGGGGCCAAGAGACCCAGTACTTC. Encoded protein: CASSELSTSGGQETQYF.

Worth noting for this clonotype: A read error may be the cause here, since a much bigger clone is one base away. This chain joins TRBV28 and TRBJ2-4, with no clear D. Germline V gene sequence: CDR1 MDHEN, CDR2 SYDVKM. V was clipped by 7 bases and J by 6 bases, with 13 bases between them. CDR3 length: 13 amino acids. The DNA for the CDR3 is TGTGCCAGCACTCCCCGGACCCGAAACATTCAGTACTTC. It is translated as CASTPRTRNIQYF.